This T cell receptor beta chain was sequenced in a study of T cell changes during pregnancy in multiple sclerosis. This clone occurred a few times. The CDR3 runs to 15 residues. Per the germline V gene, CDR1 is SGHDT and CDR2 is YYEEEE. Losses at the gene ends were 6 bases for V and 8 bases for J; bases not matched to a gene: 12. Clones were read by immunoSEQ multiplex PCR, and TCRdb kept only the in-frame ones, dropping some. The sample carries over 65,000 clones, 94% recorded once. The chain has TRBV5-6 and TRBJ1-4, with 8 positions matching TRBD1. The receptor was isolated from a female donor with multiple sclerosis, enrolled in a pregnancy study. The starting material was peripheral blood, obtained in the third trimester of pregnancy. The CDR3 sequence is CASTTRRGRREKLFF. The CDR3 region has the DNA TGTGCCAGCACCACTCGCAGGGGGCGAAGGGAAAAACTGTTTTTT. Complete variable domain (other parts from reference TRBV5-6 and TRBJ1-4): DAGVTQSPTHLIKTRGQQVTLRCSPKSGHDTVSWYQQALGQGPQFIFQYYEEEERQRGNFPDRFSGHQFPNYSSELNVNALLLGDSALYLCASTTRRGRREKLFFGSGTQLSVL.